Given below is one T cell receptor (beta chain) in context. Its antigen is not known. Reared together, all three twin pairs probably met the same infectious agents and vaccines. TCR cDNA libraries were made from RNA using a previously described, modified protocol. TCRdb re-analysed the 5' RACE reads in MiXCR, keeping a single row per CDR3 protein. Of a few hundred thousand distinct CDR3 sequences in the sample, roughly 30% were seen once. This entry is derived from a study of identical twins' blood T cells. The study, taken as a whole, reports: Abundant TCRbeta CDR3s overlapped more between twins than with unrelated donors.

The sequenced material came from PBMCs. The TCR comes from a woman between 18 and 55 years old in good health.

The CDR3 here is CASSSGGGNNQPQHF. In DNA form, the CDR3 reads TGTGCCAGTAGCTCAGGGGGCGGGAACAATCAGCCCCAGCATTTT. The chain is built from TRBV19 and TRBJ1-5; the match to TRBD1 covers 8 bases. The CDR3 length is 15 residues. CDR1 and CDR2 from the germline V gene are LNHDA and SQIVND (reference sequence). The trim removed 6 bases at V and 3 bases at J, leaving 7 bases unmatched.